This TCR beta chain was sequenced for a study of blood T cell repertoires in COVID-19. Looking at the study overall: Acute and convalescent COVID-19 samples came from the United States, Italy and Spain. Nucleic acid was either cDNA or gDNA, and it came from T cells, B-cell-depleted T cells, or PBMCs.

CDR1 is MNHEY, CDR2 SVGAGI, per germline. The CDR3 consists of 14 residues. Trimming shortened V by 2 bases and J by 4 bases, and 8 bases separated the two germline ends. In the authors' methods: Nucleated cell counts were estimated from reference gene primer amplification. Profiling relied on immunoSEQ multiplex PCR, and the TCRdb table lists in-frame clones only, not all of them. V, J and clone size were drawn from that table, and D and trimming were deduced from the DNA. The sample lists 200,000 to 300,000 clones, about 89% occurring once. Sequences were obtained from peripheral blood. The sequence came from a man aged 40-55 years who had recovered from COVID-19. The genes are TRBV6-5 and TRBJ1-4, with no clear D. The CDR3 nucleotides read TGTGCCAGCAGTTACGGCCGGGTTAATGAAAAACTGTTTTTT. It translates to CASSYGRVNEKLFF.